This T cell receptor beta chain was found in a study of Tregs in tolerant kidney transplant recipients. Assay used: immunoSEQ multiplex PCR; TCRdb lists only in-frame clones, some missing. The table records approximately 60,000 clones, 87% of them present only once. Recipients received nonmyeloablative bone marrow transplants from related graft donors, with transient mixed chimerism. Unstimulated regulatory T cells (CD4+CD25+CD127-), CD4+CD25- non-regulatory cells, CD4 and CD8 cells were FACS-sorted from thawed PBMCs. The germline V and J ends were trimmed by 7 bases and 3 bases, with 16 bases remaining between them. Germline values: CDR1 SGHNT, CDR2 YYREEE (reference sequence). This CDR3 is 14 amino acids long.

This TCR was sampled from a human patient who received a combined kidney and bone marrow transplant. Certain T cells may be donor cells from the graft. The rearrangement links TRBV5-4 to TRBJ2-5; the D gene is possibly TRBD2 (5 bases). Sequences were derived from CD4+ T cells from blood (PBMCs), sampled 6 months after the transplant. The DNA for the CDR3 is TGTGCCAGCCGAGGGTCCAGTGCCAAAGAGACCCAGTACTTC. Translated: CASRGSSAKETQYF.